The entry below gives a single TCR beta chain sequence along with its context. This entry comes from a study of blood T cell repertoires in COVID-19. The wider study: PBMCs, B-cell-depleted T cells, or T cells provided the cDNA or gDNA that made up the material.

The germline V gene has CDR1 SGHDN and CDR2 FVKESK. Trimming removed 4 bases at V and 1 base at J, with 11 bases between. The CDR3 is 14 amino acids. In the original workflow: Reference gene primer amplification gave nucleated cell count estimates. The table came from immunoSEQ multiplex PCR; TCRdb's copy has only in-frame clones and leaves some out. V and J calls plus clone size are reproduced from that table; the DNA served to infer D and trimming. The sample lists a few hundred thousand clones, 89% occurring once. The gene calls are TRBV14 and TRBJ2-7, with TRBD1 as a possible D gene (6 bases). The TCR originated in a woman between 40 and 50 years old who had recovered from COVID-19. The material sequenced was peripheral blood. The CDR3 region has the DNA TGTGCCAGCAGCCGATCCGGGACATCCTACGAGCAGTACGTC. Protein sequence: CASSRSGTSYEQYV.